This T cell receptor (beta chain) was sequenced in a study of cytomegalovirus exposure and HLA in healthy donors. Study-wide findings and caveats: Association of 15,000 to 20,000 TCR beta sequences with HLA alleles was found at 0.05 false discovery rate in a later analysis. What a later analysis reportedly showed was that an Asian-associated ancestry cluster had fewer N-insertions than the approximately 700-donor mean. A list of 164 TCR beta chains associated with cytomegalovirus was given.

On this clone: Its specificity is not known.

The CDR3 spans 12 residues. V lost 7 bases, J lost 4 bases, and 10 bases lay in between. Germline-derived CDR1 and CDR2 are MNHNS and SASEGT. This PCR relied on a set of 60 Vbeta primers and 13 Jbeta primers. The table came from immunoSEQ multiplex PCR; TCRdb's copy has only in-frame clones and leaves some out. Here the sample spans 100,000 to 150,000 clones, around three quarters being singletons. Regarding donors, all were healthy bone marrow donors. The sequenced material came from PBMCs. This sequence originates from a female donor in good health and CMV-seronegative. V usage is TRBV6-1 and J usage is TRBJ1-1; D gene ambiguous. This chain's CDR3 is CASTTSGTEAFF. In DNA form, the CDR3 reads TGTGCCAGCACCACAAGCGGCACTGAAGCTTTCTTT.